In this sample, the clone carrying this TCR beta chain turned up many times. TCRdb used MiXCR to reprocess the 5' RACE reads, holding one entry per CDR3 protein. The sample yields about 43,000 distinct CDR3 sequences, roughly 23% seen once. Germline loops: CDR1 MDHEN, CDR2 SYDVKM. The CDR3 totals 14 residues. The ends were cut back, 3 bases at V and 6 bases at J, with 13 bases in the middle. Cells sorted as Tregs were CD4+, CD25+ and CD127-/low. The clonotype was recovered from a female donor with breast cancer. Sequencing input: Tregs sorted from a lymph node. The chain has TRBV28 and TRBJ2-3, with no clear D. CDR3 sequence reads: CASSFVMETDTQYF. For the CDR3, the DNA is TGTGCCAGCAGTTTCGTGATGGAAACGGATACGCAGTATTTT. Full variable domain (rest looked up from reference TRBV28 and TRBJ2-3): DVKVTQSSRYLVKRTGEKVFLECVQDMDHENMFWYRQDPGLGLRLIYFSYDVKMKEKGDIPEGYSVSREKKERFSLILESASTNQTSMYLCASSFVMETDTQYFGPGTRLTVL.